Each of the 9 T cell receptor beta chains below was sequenced from the same sample in a study of cytomegalovirus exposure and HLA in healthy donors. PCR amplification relied on 60 Vbeta primers (plus 13 Jbeta primers). Profiled with immunoSEQ multiplex PCR; TCRdb holds only in-frame clones, not every one. This sample has about 100,000 clones, with about 70% found just once. Sequencing was carried out using PBMCs. These receptors came from a woman aged 18 to 35 in good health and CMV-seropositive.

J is TRBJ2-3 and V is TRBV9; 9 bases are shared with TRBD2. Germline V lookup: CDR1 SGDLS, CDR2 YYNGEE. V gave up 1 base and J gave up 2 bases; unmatched junction bases: 11. There are 18 residues in the CDR3. CDR3 bases: TGTGCCAGCAGCGTATCCGGAGGACTAGCGTCCCCCACAGATACGCAGTATTTT. This encodes CASSVSGGLASPTDTQYF.

CDR3 loop: CASSQDRASGRPGNEQFF. CDR3 in DNA: TGCGCCAGCAGCCAAGATCGCGCTAGCGGGAGGCCGGGCAATGAGCAGTTCTTC. The rearrangement links TRBV4-3 to TRBJ2-1, with TRBD2 matching over 11 bases. Germline CDR1 and CDR2: LGHNA and YSLEER. This CDR3 region has 18 residues. Unmatched junction bases numbered 10, after V lost 0 bases and J lost 6 bases.

The rearrangement links TRBV7-3 to TRBJ2-7; possible D gene TRBD2, 5 bases. Germline assignment: CDR1 SGHTA and CDR2 FQGTGA. CDR3 length: 12 residues. Trimming took off 5 bases at V and 4 bases at J, with 9 bases between the two ends. The CDR3 bases are TGTGCCAGCAGCCAAAGCGGATACGAGCAGTACTTC. It specifies CASSQSGYEQYF.

The chain employs TRBV6-1 and TRBJ2-5; 7 bases agree with TRBD1. The CDR3 is made up of 15 amino acids. Germline CDR1 MNHNS, CDR2 SASEGT. Trimming cost V 4 bases and J 3 bases; bases outside gene matches: 8. The CDR3, as DNA: TGTGCCAGCAGTGGCTGGTACGGGACAGAAGAGACCCAGTACTTC. As protein: CASSGWYGTEETQYF.

The V and J genes are TRBV10-3 and TRBJ2-7; weak D call: TRBD1 (6 bases). V dropped 7 bases and J dropped 6 bases, with 10 bases sitting between them. The CDR3 extends over 11 amino acids. Germline values: CDR1 ENHRY, CDR2 SYGVKD. This chain's CDR3 is CAIMEGGEQYF. DNA for the CDR3: TGTGCCATCATGGAAGGGGGCGAGCAGTACTTC.

This clone was detected only once. This chain joins TRBV6-6 and TRBJ1-5, with D unclear. Germline assignment: CDR1 MNHNY and CDR2 SVGAGI (reference sequence). The germline V and J ends were trimmed by 5 bases and 4 bases, with 9 bases remaining between them. The CDR3 extends over 13 amino acids. This CDR3 is CASSPHTNQPQHF. In nucleotides, the CDR3 is TGTGCCAGCAGTCCGCACACAAATCAGCCCCAGCATTTT.

This clone appeared a single time. V gene TRBV29-1 combines with J gene TRBJ2-7, with 11 bases fitting TRBD1. The length of the CDR3 is 15 residues. CDR1 SQVTM and CDR2 ANQGSEA come from the germline V gene. Trimming removed 7 bases from V and 7 bases from J; junction bases left unmatched: 15. The CDR3 sequence is CSASGQGAISREQYF. CDR3 nucleotides: TGCAGCGCGAGTGGACAGGGGGCCATCTCGAGGGAGCAGTACTTC.

V is TRBV6-1 and J is TRBJ1-5; the D gene is possibly TRBD1 (5 bases). This CDR3 comprises 13 residues. V was trimmed by 8 bases and J by 5 bases, leaving 13 bases between them. CDR1 MNHNS and CDR2 SASEGT come from the germline V gene. The CDR3 DNA reads TGTGCCAGCTCTCAAGCCAGGGATCAGCCCCAGCATTTT. Protein sequence: CASSQARDQPQHF.

V and J are TRBV11-3 and TRBJ2-5, with 10 bases aligning to TRBD1. J gave up 0 bases and V 5 bases, and 3 bases lay outside the gene matches. Germline V CDR1 and CDR2: SGHNT, YENEEA. The CDR3 sequence is 15 residues long. CDR3 DNA: TGTGCCAGCAGCCTCGACAGGGGGCACCAAGAGACCCAGTACTTC. Residues: CASSLDRGHQETQYF.